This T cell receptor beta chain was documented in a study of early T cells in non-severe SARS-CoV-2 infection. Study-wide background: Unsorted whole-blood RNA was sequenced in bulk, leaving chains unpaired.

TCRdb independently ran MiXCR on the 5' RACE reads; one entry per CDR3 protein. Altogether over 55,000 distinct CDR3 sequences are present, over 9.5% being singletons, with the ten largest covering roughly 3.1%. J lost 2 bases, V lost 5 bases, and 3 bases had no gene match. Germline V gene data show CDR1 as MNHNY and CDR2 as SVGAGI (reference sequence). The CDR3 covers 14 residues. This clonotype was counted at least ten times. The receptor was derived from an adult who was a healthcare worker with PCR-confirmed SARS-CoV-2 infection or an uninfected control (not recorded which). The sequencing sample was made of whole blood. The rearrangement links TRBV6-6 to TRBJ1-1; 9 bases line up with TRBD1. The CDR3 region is CASSIQGANTEAFF. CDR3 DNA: TGTGCCAGCAGTATACAGGGGGCAAACACTGAAGCTTTCTTT.